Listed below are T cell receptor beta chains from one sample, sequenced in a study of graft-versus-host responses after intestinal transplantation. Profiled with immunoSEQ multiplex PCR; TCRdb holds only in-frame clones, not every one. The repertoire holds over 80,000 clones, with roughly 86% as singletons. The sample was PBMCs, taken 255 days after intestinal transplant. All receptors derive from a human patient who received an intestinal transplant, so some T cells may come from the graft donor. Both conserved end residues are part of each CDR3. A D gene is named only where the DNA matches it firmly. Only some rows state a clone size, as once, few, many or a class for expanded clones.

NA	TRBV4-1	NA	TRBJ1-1	CASSHPDSPLNTEAFF	TGCGCCAGCAGCCACCCCGACAGTCCTTTAAACACTGAAGCTTTCTTT
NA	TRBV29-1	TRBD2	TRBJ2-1	CSVAPSGGHPNEQFF	TGCAGCGTTGCCCCTTCGGGGGGGCACCCCAATGAGCAGTTCTTC
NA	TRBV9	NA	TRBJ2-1	CASSSWESEQFF	TGTGCCAGCAGTTCTTGGGAAAGTGAGCAGTTCTTC
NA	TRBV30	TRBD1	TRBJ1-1	CAWSVQQGAVTEAFF	TGTGCCTGGAGTGTCCAACAGGGGGCCGTCACTGAAGCTTTCTTT
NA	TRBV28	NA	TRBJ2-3	CASSFSGEADTQYF	TGTGCCAGCAGTTTTTCGGGGGAAGCAGATACGCAGTATTTT
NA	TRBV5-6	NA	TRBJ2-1	CASKAVSYNEQFF	TGTGCCAGCAAAGCGGTCTCCTACAATGAGCAGTTCTTC
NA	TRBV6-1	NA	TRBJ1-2	CASRRQLENYGYTF	TGTGCCAGCAGGCGGCAGTTGGAAAACTATGGCTACACCTTC
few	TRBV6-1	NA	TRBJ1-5	CASSVVQGSNQPQHF	TGTGCCAGCAGTGTAGTACAGGGAAGCAATCAGCCCCAGCATTTT
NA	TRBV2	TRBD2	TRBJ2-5	CASSEVAGDKEETQYF	TGTGCCAGCAGTGAGGTAGCGGGGGATAAAGAAGAGACCCAGTACTTC
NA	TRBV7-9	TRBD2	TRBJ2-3	CASSAPRGDTDTQYF	TGTGCCAGCAGCGCCCCCCGGGGGGACACAGATACGCAGTATTTT
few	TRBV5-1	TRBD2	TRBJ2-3	CASSLFGSPTSGTDTQYF	TGCGCCAGCAGCTTGTTCGGTTCTCCGACTAGCGGCACAGATACGCAGTATTTT
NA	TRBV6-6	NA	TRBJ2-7	CASSQLDGYEQYF	TGTGCCAGCAGTCAACTGGACGGCTACGAGCAGTACTTC
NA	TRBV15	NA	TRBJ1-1	CATSRDPGANTEAFF	TGTGCCACCAGCAGAGATCCGGGCGCCAACACTGAAGCTTTCTTT